This T cell receptor (beta chain) is from a study of beta chain features in type 1 diabetes. General study points: Patients with Type 1 diabetes showed moderately but significantly shorter TCRB CDR3s in all four CD4+ subsets.

Expressed TCRB transcripts were sequenced because the entire RNA isolate underwent reverse transcription. TCRdb's table, derived via immunoSEQ multiplex PCR, lists solely in-frame clones and lacks some. Among 300,000 to 400,000 clones, 7% to 10% were seen once, and the ten largest hold 1%. Remarks on this clone: Its antigen is unidentified.

Per the germline V gene, CDR1 is MNHNY and CDR2 is SVGAGI (reference sequence). The V end was cut by 6 bases, the J end by 2 bases, with 17 bases between. The CDR3 has 15 residues. The receptor's source is a man aged 25-40 years with type 1 diabetes. The source material was central memory CD4+ T cells from blood. The V gene is TRBV6-6, the J gene TRBJ2-7, with a tentative D call TRBD1 (6 bases). CDR3 coding DNA: TGTGCCAGCAGCCACTCCGGACAGACAGCCTACGAGCAGTACTTC. It translates to CASSHSGQTAYEQYF.